This T cell receptor beta chain was sequenced during a study of T cell clonotyping in hematopoietic cell transplantation. Whole-study findings and limits: Pathologically expanded recipient clonotypes increased progressively from day 30 to day 180 as diversity fell. Graft donor and pretransplant recipient Inverse Simpson Index values predicted broader posttransplant TCR diversity.

Germline V gives CDR1 MNHEY, CDR2 SMNVEV (reference sequence). The length of the CDR3 is 15 residues. V was shortened by 5 bases and J by 2 bases, with 14 bases between the two germline ends. For this clone: Antigen unknown.

Here immunoSEQ multiplex PCR was the method, and the copy in TCRdb shows in-frame clones only, minus some. The top ten clones hold under 2% of a sample with approximately 75,000 clones, approximately 94% of them seen once. The chain combines TRBV27 with TRBJ2-3; D is unclear. The sequence derives from a man aged 50 or older in good health. Some clones in this sample may be carry-over from other donors' samples. Sequencing used peripheral blood mononuclear cells. Written as DNA, the CDR3 is TGTGCCAGCAGTGGTTCGGGTCCGTTCACAGATACGCAGTATTTT. It encodes CASSGSGPFTDTQYF.